A single sample is the source of the 5 T cell receptor beta chains below, sequenced in a study of T cells after yellow fever vaccination. TCRdb re-called the 5' RACE reads with MiXCR, one entry per CDR3 protein. The sample has about 260,000 distinct CDR3 sequences, roughly 5.6% seen once. The material sequenced was CD4+ T cells sorted from PBMCs, taken on the day of the yellow fever booster vaccination. These receptors originate from a young man who received the YFV17D yellow fever vaccine.

Ten or more counts support this clonotype. This chain connects TRBV5-1 to TRBJ2-7, with D possibly matching TRBD2 (5 bases). Germline values: CDR1 SGHRS, CDR2 YFSETQ. Trimming removed 4 bases from V and 3 bases from J, with 17 bases in between. There are 15 residues in the CDR3. In DNA form, the CDR3 reads TGCGCCAGCAGCCCCATACCCGGGGAATTCTACGAGCAGTACTTC. It encodes CASSPIPGEFYEQYF.

This clonotype was seen at least ten times. The J gene is TRBJ2-3, the V gene TRBV13; 7 bases map to TRBD2. CDR3 length: 19 residues. The V segment lost 2 bases and the J segment 2 bases; nucleotides outside the gene matches: 16. Germline V gives CDR1 PRHDT, CDR2 FYEKMQ (reference sequence). The CDR3 region is CASSLTTPYSGATTDTQYF. The CDR3 nucleotides are TGTGCCAGCAGCTTAACTACTCCTTACAGCGGGGCAACCACAGATACGCAGTATTTT. Full variable domain (remainder filled in from reference TRBV13 and TRBJ2-3): AAGVIQSPRHLIKEKRETATLKCYPIPRHDTVYWYQQGPGQDPQFLISFYEKMQSDKGSIPDRFSAQQFSDYHSELNMSSLELGDSALYFCASSLTTPYSGATTDTQYFGPGTRLTVL.

V usage is TRBV7-6 and J usage is TRBJ1-2, with 9 bases that match TRBD1. Germline assignment: CDR1 SGHVS and CDR2 FNYEAQ. The CDR3 sequence is 14 residues long. J gave up 8 bases and V 4 bases, and 8 bases lay outside the gene matches. CDR3 sequence: CASSSVDRGMGYTF. The CDR3 nucleotides are TGTGCCAGCAGCTCCGTGGACAGGGGAATGGGCTACACCTTC.

The rearrangement joins TRBV5-1 to TRBJ1-2; possibly TRBD1 for D (6 bases). The V and J ends lost 0 bases and 8 bases respectively, with 14 bases between them. Looked up from germline, CDR1 is SGHRS and CDR2 is YFSETQ. The CDR3 is 14 amino acids. The CDR3 protein is CASSLAVGAGGYTF. CDR3 DNA sequence: TGCGCCAGCAGCTTGGCCGTGGGGGCTGGAGGCTACACCTTC.

This clonotype occurred a few times. This CDR3 is CASSFLGQVDTQYF. The DNA of the CDR3 is TGTGCCAGCAGCTTTTTGGGGCAGGTAGATACGCAGTATTTT. The genes are TRBV7-2 and TRBJ2-3, with D tentatively TRBD1 (5 bases). Between the trimmed V and J ends, which lost 3 bases and 5 bases, there was a span of 12 bases. CDR1 and CDR2 (germline): SGHTA, FQGNSA. The CDR3 has 14 residues.